Below are 7 T cell receptor beta chains sequenced from a single sample in a study of glioma-infiltrating T cells after dendritic cell vaccination. Sequencing used immunoSEQ multiplex PCR; TCRdb keeps in-frame clones, though not all of them. The data contain roughly 96,000 clones, approximately 80% of them seen just once; the ten biggest clones take up less than 7%. Sequencing was performed on blood, taken before dendritic cell vaccination. The receptors derive from a human donor with glioblastoma.

The chain employs TRBV27 and TRBJ1-2; a weak D match, TRBD1 (6 bases). The germline gives CDR1 MNHEY, CDR2 SMNVEV (reference sequence). This CDR3 region has 14 residues. Trimming cost V 4 bases and J 7 bases, with 16 bases left between them. As DNA, the CDR3 is TGTGCCAGCAGTTCGTACAGGGCATTGGGTGGCTACACCTTC. It yields the protein CASSSYRALGGYTF.

The V and J genes are TRBV19 and TRBJ1-5; D may be TRBD1 (5 bases). Per germline, CDR1 LNHDA and CDR2 SQIVND (reference sequence). CDR3 length equals 19 residues. V was trimmed by 6 bases and J by 0 bases, leaving 24 bases between them. CDR3 nucleotide sequence: TGTGCCAGTAGGGGTGACAGTCCCGAAAGGCCATATAGCAATCAGCCCCAGCATTTT. Translation gives CASRGDSPERPYSNQPQHF.

This clone occurred once. This rearrangement joins TRBV19 to TRBJ2-7, with 13 bases lining up with TRBD2. The CDR3 sequence is 16 residues long. Trimming took 3 bases from V and 0 from J; bases not matched to a gene: 2. Looked up from germline, CDR1 is LNHDA and CDR2 is SQIVND (reference sequence). CDR3 nucleotides: TGTGCCAGTAGTATGGGACTAGCGGGGAACTCCTACGAGCAGTACTTC. This gives the protein CASSMGLAGNSYEQYF.

This clone was seen a handful of times. V is TRBV10-3 and J is TRBJ2-5; 8 positions agree with TRBD2. In germline, CDR1 is ENHRY, CDR2 SYGVKD. The CDR3 loop spans 14 amino acids. V was pared by 10 bases and J by 6 bases, with 13 bases of the junction left unmatched. CDR3 in amino acids: CATNSGDVVKTQYF. CDR3 nucleotides: TGTGCCACCAATAGCGGGGATGTTGTAAAGACCCAGTACTTC.

There are a few counts of this clone. The chain joins TRBV5-1 to TRBJ2-2; TRBD2 aligns across 8 bases. The trim removed 2 bases at V and 7 bases at J, leaving 4 bases unmatched. CDR3 size: 14 residues. Germline V CDR1 and CDR2: SGHRS, YFSETQ. The chain's CDR3 is CASSFGTSFGELFF. CDR3 DNA: TGCGCCAGCAGCTTCGGGACTAGTTTCGGGGAGCTGTTTTTT.

V usage is TRBV6-5 and J usage is TRBJ2-1; maybe TRBD2 (5 bases). CDR1 is MNHEY and CDR2 is SVGAGI in the germline V gene. Deletions cut 2 bases from V and 9 bases from J, with 17 bases between. The CDR3 totals 15 residues. CDR3 region: CASSYGLTGLGEQFF. The CDR3 bases are TGTGCCAGCAGTTACGGACTTACGGGCCTGGGTGAGCAGTTCTTC.

Details on this clone: The germline gene is not matched at one end of the junction; a read error may be the cause. This chain joins TRBV5-1 and TRBJ1-2, with 9 bases matching TRBD1. This CDR3 is built from 15 residues. Germline CDR1 is SGHRS and CDR2 is YFSETQ. The CDR3 DNA is TGCGCCAGCAGTCCACAGGGGGCCCCGGGCTATGACTACACCTTC. Encoded protein: CASSPQGAPGYDYTF.